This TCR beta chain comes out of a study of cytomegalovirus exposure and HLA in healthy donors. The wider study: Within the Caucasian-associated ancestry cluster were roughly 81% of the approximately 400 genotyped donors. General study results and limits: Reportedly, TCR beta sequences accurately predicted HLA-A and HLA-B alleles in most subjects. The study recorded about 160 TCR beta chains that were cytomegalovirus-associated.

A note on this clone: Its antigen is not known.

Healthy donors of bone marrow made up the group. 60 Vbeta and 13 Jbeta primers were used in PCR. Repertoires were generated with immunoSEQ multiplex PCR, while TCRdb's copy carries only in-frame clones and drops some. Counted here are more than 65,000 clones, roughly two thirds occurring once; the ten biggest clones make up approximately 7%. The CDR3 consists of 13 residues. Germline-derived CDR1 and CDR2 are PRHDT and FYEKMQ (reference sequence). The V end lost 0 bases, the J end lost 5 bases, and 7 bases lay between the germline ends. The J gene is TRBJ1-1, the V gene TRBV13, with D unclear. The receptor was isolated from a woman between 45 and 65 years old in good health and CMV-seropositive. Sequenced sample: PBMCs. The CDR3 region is CASSLGGRTEAFF. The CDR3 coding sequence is TGTGCCAGCAGCTTAGGGGGGAGAACTGAAGCTTTCTTT.